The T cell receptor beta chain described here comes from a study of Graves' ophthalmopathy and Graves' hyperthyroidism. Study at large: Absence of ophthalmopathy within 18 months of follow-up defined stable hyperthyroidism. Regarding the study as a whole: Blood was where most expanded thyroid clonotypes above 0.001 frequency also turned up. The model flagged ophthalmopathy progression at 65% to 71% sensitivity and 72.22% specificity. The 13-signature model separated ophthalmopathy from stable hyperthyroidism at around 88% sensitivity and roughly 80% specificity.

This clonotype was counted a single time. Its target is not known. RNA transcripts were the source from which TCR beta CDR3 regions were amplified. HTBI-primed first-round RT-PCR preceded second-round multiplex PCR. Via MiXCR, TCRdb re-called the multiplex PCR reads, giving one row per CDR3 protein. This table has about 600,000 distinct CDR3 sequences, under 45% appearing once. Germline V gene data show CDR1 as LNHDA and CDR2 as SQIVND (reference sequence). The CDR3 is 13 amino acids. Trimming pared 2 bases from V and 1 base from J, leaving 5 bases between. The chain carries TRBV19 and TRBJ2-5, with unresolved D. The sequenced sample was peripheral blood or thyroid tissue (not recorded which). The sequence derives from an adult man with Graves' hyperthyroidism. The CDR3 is CASSILPQETQYF. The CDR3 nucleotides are TGTGCCAGTAGTATACTCCCCCAAGAGACCCAGTACTTC.